Listed below are T cell receptor beta chains from one sample, sequenced in a study of blood T cell repertoires in COVID-19. Generated by immunoSEQ multiplex PCR, the TCRdb table keeps only in-frame clones and is missing some. In the table there are around 94,000 clones, 86% of which are singletons. The sample taken for sequencing was peripheral blood. These receptors were taken from a man aged 80 or over with acute or convalescent COVID-19. Both conserved end residues are trimmed from each CDR3. The order of the fields is V gene, J gene, CDR3 protein.

TRBV29-1,TRBJ2-1,SVEDRRQGAGEQF
TRBV5-6,TRBJ2-7,ASSLDIPPYEQY
TRBV6-2/TRBV6-3,TRBJ1-2,ASSLRTGADGYT
TRBV29-1,TRBJ2-1,SVDKGYRGQNPRNNEQF
TRBV5-1,TRBJ1-2,ASSSTGGEYGYT
TRBV19,TRBJ1-1,ASTRGGGLNTEAF
TRBV28,TRBJ2-3,ASSTAAWGPGSSDTQY
TRBV5-1,TRBJ1-3,ASSLGEKGNTIY
TRBV15,TRBJ1-6,ATGTGDSPLH
TRBV9,TRBJ1-1,ASSVTGGNTEAF
TRBV5-1,TRBJ1-2,ASSFAGGDYT
TRBV11-2,TRBJ2-7,ASSLDLLSYEQY
TRBV6-5,TRBJ1-4,ASRMDAGGNEKLF
TRBV3-1/TRBV3-2,TRBJ1-3,ASSQDYSSGNTIY
TRBV5-1,TRBJ2-6,ASSLGRDSGANVLT
TRBV6-5,TRBJ2-7,ASSPTGPSSYEQY
TRBV5-1,TRBJ1-4,ASSLVRYGTNEKLF
TRBV19,TRBJ2-7,ASSDRDRPYEQY
TRBV28,TRBJ1-2,ASRNSGYGYT
TRBV7-2,TRBJ2-3,ASSLVTGSDTQY
TRBV9,TRBJ1-1,ASSVRGHGTEAF
TRBV27,TRBJ2-5,ASSLRASLVAGGETQY
TRBV28,TRBJ1-3,ASSRSNTIY
TRBV29-1,TRBJ1-1,SFGTGSEAF
TRBV15,TRBJ2-3,ATSRDRDRGTDTQY
TRBV11-3,TRBJ1-1,ASSPGGVNTEAF
TRBV9,TRBJ2-2,ASSSSGRAAGELF
TRBV6-6,TRBJ1-4,ASSPTNEKLF
TRBV6-2/TRBV6-3,TRBJ2-5,ASSGGGAGETQY
TRBV5-1,TRBJ1-1,ASSFTGVVGTEAF